This is a list of T cell receptor beta chains from one sample in a study of shared clonotypes between healthy human individuals. Here immunoSEQ multiplex PCR was the method, and the copy in TCRdb shows in-frame clones only, minus some. The data hold some 1,400,000 clones, with roughly 96% observed a single time. Sequences were obtained from naive CD4+ T cells sorted from blood. These TCRs come from a man aged 25-45 years in good health. The CDR3 runs from the conserved cysteine through the conserved F or W. Each record gives: V gene, clone size, D gene, J gene, CDR3 protein, CDR3 DNA. D genes are given only for firm matches. Expanded clones get a size class; other rows say once, few or many, or leave the size out.

>TRBV9|.|.|TRBJ1-4
CASSLGGWGEKLFF
TGTGCCAGCAGCCTGGGAGGCTGGGGAGAAAAACTGTTTTTT
>TRBV5-1|.|.|TRBJ2-5
CASSPAGGRRSQETQYF
TGCGCCAGCAGCCCCGCTGGGGGGAGGAGATCTCAAGAGACCCAGTACTTC
>TRBV29-1|.|.|TRBJ1-4
CSVGFLGHQNEKLFF
TGCAGCGTTGGCTTTTTGGGACACCAAAATGAAAAACTGTTTTTT
>TRBV9|.|TRBD1|TRBJ2-7
CASSVAEDRGPYEQYF
TGTGCCAGCAGCGTAGCCGAGGACAGGGGGCCCTACGAGCAGTACTTC
>TRBV7-9|.|.|TRBJ2-3
CASSLIVDTQYF
TGTGCCAGCAGCTTAATTGTGGATACGCAGTATTTT
>TRBV18|.|.|TRBJ2-1
CASSPVLDSYNEQFF
TGTGCCAGCTCACCAGTTTTAGACTCCTACAATGAGCAGTTCTTC
>TRBV27|.|TRBD2|TRBJ2-1
CASSLLAGGRNEQFF
TGTGCCAGCAGCCTACTAGCGGGAGGCCGCAATGAGCAGTTCTTC
>TRBV7-9|.|TRBD2|TRBJ2-1
CASSFRLAGTYNEQFF
TGTGCCAGCAGCTTCCGCCTAGCGGGAACATACAATGAGCAGTTCTTC
>TRBV7-6|once|TRBD2|TRBJ2-7
CASSLDAGAYYEQYF
TGTGCCAGCAGCTTAGATGCGGGAGCTTACTACGAGCAGTACTTC
>TRBV5-1|once|TRBD1|TRBJ1-5
CASSLGPQGVNNQPQHF
TGCGCCAGCAGCTTGGGTCCGCAGGGGGTTAACAATCAGCCCCAGCATTTT
>TRBV30|.|TRBD2|TRBJ2-2
CAWSLLAGNTGELFF
TGTGCCTGGAGTTTACTAGCGGGTAACACCGGGGAGCTGTTTTTT
>TRBV14|.|TRBD1|TRBJ1-4
CASSRQGYEKLFF
TGTGCCAGCTCCCGACAGGGTTATGAAAAACTGTTTTTT
>TRBV30|once|TRBD2|TRBJ2-3
CAWSPGRATDTQYF
TGTGCCTGGAGTCCCGGGAGGGCTACAGATACGCAGTATTTT
>TRBV2|.|.|TRBJ2-1
CASSALGIEQFF
TGTGCCAGCAGTGCACTAGGGATTGAGCAGTTCTTC
>TRBV18|.|TRBD1|TRBJ2-1
CASSLVQGEGQFF
TGTGCCAGCTCACTCGTACAGGGGGAAGGGCAGTTCTTC
>TRBV19|.|TRBD2|TRBJ2-7
CASSVSLLAGGTVEQYF
TGTGCCAGTAGTGTCTCCTTGCTAGCGGGAGGCACAGTCGAGCAGTACTTC
>TRBV5-4|.|.|TRBJ2-2
CASSTVVTGNTGELFF
TGTGCCAGCAGCACGGTAGTCACAGGGAACACCGGGGAGCTGTTTTTT
>TRBV18|.|TRBD1|TRBJ1-1
CASSNRGTEAFF
TGTGCCAGCTCAAACAGGGGGACTGAAGCTTTCTTT
>TRBV6-1|.|.|TRBJ1-4
CASKVGNEKLFF
TGTGCCAGCAAAGTTGGTAATGAAAAACTGTTTTTT
>TRBV4-3|.|.|TRBJ1-3
CASSQEGGSTIYF
TGCGCCAGCAGCCAAGAAGGCGGGAGCACCATATATTTT
>TRBV2|.|.|TRBJ1-1
CASSGGKNTEAFF
TGTGCCAGCAGTGGAGGTAAGAACACTGAAGCTTTCTTT
>TRBV6-1|.|.|TRBJ1-5
CASSEWRGRGNQPQHF
TGTGCCAGCAGTGAATGGCGGGGGCGAGGCAATCAGCCCCAGCATTTT
>TRBV6-1|.|TRBD2|TRBJ2-7
CASSATSGPNSYEQYF
TGTGCCAGCAGTGCGACTAGCGGGCCCAACTCCTACGAGCAGTACTTC
>TRBV18|.|.|TRBJ2-7
CASSPIEGREQYF
TGTGCCAGCTCACCGATCGAGGGACGCGAGCAGTACTTC
>TRBV28|.|TRBD2|TRBJ2-1
CASSRIAGGYNEQFF
TGTGCCAGCAGTCGTATAGCGGGAGGCTACAATGAGCAGTTCTTC
>TRBV5-1|.|.|TRBJ2-1
CASSPAGFYNEQFF
TGCGCCAGCAGCCCCGCGGGCTTCTACAATGAGCAGTTCTTC
>TRBV28|.|.|TRBJ2-3
CASSSQQGGRTDTQYF
TGTGCCAGCAGTTCCCAACAGGGAGGGCGCACAGATACGCAGTATTTT
>TRBV9|.|.|TRBJ2-1
CASSEISGLYNEQFF
TGTGCCAGCAGCGAAATAAGCGGGTTATACAATGAGCAGTTCTTC
>TRBV4-2|once|.|TRBJ1-4
CASSQAREISEKLFF
TGTGCCAGCAGCCAAGCCAGGGAGATAAGTGAAAAACTGTTTTTT
>TRBV5-1|.|TRBD2|TRBJ2-7
CASSASGLAGVEQYF
TGCGCCAGCAGTGCCTCCGGACTAGCGGGAGTCGAGCAGTACTTC
>TRBV10-2|.|.|TRBJ1-5
CASRSGTDLPQHF
TGCGCCAGCAGATCCGGCACAGACCTGCCCCAGCATTTT
>TRBV18|.|.|TRBJ2-3
CASSFFSGQRGTDTQYF
TGTGCCAGCTCATTTTTTTCGGGCCAACGTGGCACAGATACGCAGTATTTT
>TRBV4-1|.|TRBD2|TRBJ2-5
CASSQDGREYETQYF
TGCGCCAGCAGCCAAGATGGGCGGGAGTATGAGACCCAGTACTTC
>TRBV7-2|.|TRBD1|TRBJ2-7
CASSLDRDRGLEQYF
TGTGCCAGCAGCCTGGACCGGGACAGGGGCTTGGAGCAGTACTTC
>TRBV2|.|TRBD2|TRBJ2-1
CASSEAFKREFYEQFF
TGTGCCAGCAGTGAAGCGTTCAAGCGGGAGTTTTATGAGCAGTTCTTC
>TRBV7-2|.|.|TRBJ1-1
CASSPDRWNTEAFF
TGTGCCAGCAGCCCAGACAGATGGAACACTGAAGCTTTCTTT
>TRBV7-2|once|.|TRBJ1-2
CASSLARDNYGYTF
TGTGCCAGCAGCTTAGCCCGGGATAACTATGGCTACACCTTC
>TRBV7-9|.|.|TRBJ2-6
CASSLWGPGANVLTF
TGTGCCAGCAGCTTATGGGGGCCTGGGGCCAACGTCCTGACTTTC
>TRBV6-1|.|.|TRBJ2-1
CASSAHETGSSYNEQFF
TGTGCCAGCAGTGCACACGAAACAGGGAGCTCCTACAATGAGCAGTTCTTC
>TRBV6-6|.|TRBD1|TRBJ1-5
CASGGQAPSNQPQHF
TGTGCCAGCGGAGGACAGGCGCCGAGCAATCAGCCCCAGCATTTT
>TRBV18|.|.|TRBJ2-3
CASSRDLPSTDTQYF
TGTGCCAGCTCAAGGGACCTTCCTAGCACAGATACGCAGTATTTT
>TRBV5-6|.|TRBD2|TRBJ2-7
CASSLVGPSGEQYF
TGTGCCAGCAGCTTGGTGGGTCCTAGCGGGGAGCAGTACTTC
>TRBV14|.|.|TRBJ2-5
CASSQDLRLEVGIPKETQYF
TGTGCCAGCAGCCAAGATCTTCGACTAGAAGTCGGCATACCCAAAGAGACCCAGTACTTC
>TRBV7-2|.|.|TRBJ2-1
CASSFEWSGNEQFF
TGTGCCAGCAGCTTTGAATGGTCTGGCAATGAGCAGTTCTTC
>TRBV10-1|.|.|TRBJ2-5
CASSLDRPPRPQETQYF
TGCGCCAGCAGTCTAGACAGGCCACCCCGCCCTCAAGAGACCCAGTACTTC
>TRBV7-2|once|TRBD2|TRBJ2-7
CASSFESSGRVQYEQYF
TGTGCCAGCAGCTTTGAGAGCAGCGGGAGGGTTCAATACGAGCAGTACTTC
>TRBV7-9|.|TRBD1|TRBJ2-7
CASSSIRDRAYEQYF
TGTGCCAGCAGCTCAATAAGGGACAGGGCCTACGAGCAGTACTTC
>TRBV5-5|.|TRBD1|TRBJ2-1
CASRSGTAYTYNEQFF
TGTGCCAGCAGATCTGGGACAGCATATACCTACAATGAGCAGTTCTTC